Shown below are 24 T cell receptor beta chains from a single sample sequenced in a study of cytomegalovirus exposure and HLA in healthy donors. Primers: 60 Vbeta forward and 13 Jbeta reverse. Using immunoSEQ multiplex PCR, the repertoire was profiled, and TCRdb retains in-frame clones only, with some absent. The table records roughly 150,000 clones, about 72% of them present only once. Sequencing was performed on PBMCs. The receptors stem from a male donor in good health and CMV-seronegative.

V and J are TRBV19 and TRBJ2-1, with 10 bases matching TRBD1. V trimming: 6 bases; J trimming: 6 bases; junction bases outside the gene matches: 5. In germline, CDR1 is LNHDA, CDR2 SQIVND (reference sequence). The CDR3 is 14 residues long. The CDR3 loop is CASRGQGQGNEQFF. The CDR3 DNA reads TGTGCCAGTAGGGGACAGGGGCAGGGCAATGAGCAGTTCTTC.

V gene TRBV11-2 combines with J gene TRBJ2-7, with TRBD2 matching 14 bases. From germline, CDR1 is SGHAT and CDR2 FQNNGV. Trimming cost V 8 bases and J 5 bases; bases outside gene matches: 2. This CDR3 has 13 amino acids. CDR3 DNA sequence: TGTGCCAGCCGGACTAGCGGGAGGAACGAGCAGTACTTC. This gives the protein CASRTSGRNEQYF.

This sequence joins TRBV11-2 and TRBJ1-2, with a weak D call TRBD1 (5 bases). Germline CDR1 and CDR2: SGHAT and FQNNGV. This CDR3 is 13 amino acids long. Trimming shortened V by 5 bases and J by 4 bases, and 11 bases separated the two germline ends. CDR3 bases: TGTGCCAGCAGCCCAGGGTTGGGCTATGGCTACACCTTC. Translation: CASSPGLGYGYTF.

CDR3 residues: CAISESTGRNSPLHF. CDR3 nucleotides: TGTGCCATCAGTGAGTCGACAGGGAGGAATTCACCCCTCCACTTT. This chain connects TRBV10-3 to TRBJ1-6; 7 positions match TRBD1. The germline V gene has CDR1 ENHRY and CDR2 SYGVKD. The CDR3 is 15 amino acids. Unmatched junction bases numbered 3, after V lost 0 bases and J lost 7 bases.

This clone was observed a handful of times. The chain carries TRBV9 and TRBJ2-3, with D maybe TRBD2 (6 bases). CDR3 length: 15 residues. Trimming took 5 bases from V and 0 from J, leaving 13 bases between them. In germline, CDR1 is SGDLS, CDR2 YYNGEE. CDR3 sequence reads: CASSYSGTSTDTQYF. CDR3 coding DNA: TGTGCCAGCAGTTATAGCGGCACTAGCACAGATACGCAGTATTTT.

On this clone: At one end the junction does not follow the germline gene, possibly because of a read error. The chain has TRBV7-9 and TRBJ1-1; possible D gene TRBD1, 5 bases. The CDR3 contains 11 residues. Germline V gene sequence: CDR1 SEHNR, CDR2 FQNEAQ (reference sequence). In DNA form, the CDR3 reads TGTTCCAGCAGCTTGACAGATGAAGCTTTCTTT. It yields the protein CSSSLTDEAFF.

V and J are TRBV5-6 and TRBJ2-2, with 7 bases identical to TRBD1. After removal of 4 bases from V and 3 bases from J, the junction contained 6 bases not matched to a gene. The CDR3 covers 15 residues. Germline V lookup: CDR1 SGHDT, CDR2 YYEEEE. This CDR3 is CASSPDRVYTGELFF. The CDR3 nucleotides are TGTGCCAGCAGCCCCGACAGGGTCTACACCGGGGAGCTGTTTTTT.

The chain joins TRBV19 to TRBJ2-5; the D is unclear. Trimming removed 6 bases from V and 1 base from J, with 9 bases in between. The V gene's germline CDR1 is LNHDA and CDR2 SQIVND (reference sequence). This CDR3 is built from 13 residues. The CDR3 DNA follows: TGTGCCAGTAGGCACAGCAGCCAAGAGACCCAGTACTTC. It codes for CASRHSSQETQYF.

The chain recombines TRBV4-3 with TRBJ2-5; 10 nucleotides agree with TRBD2. The CDR3 is 16 amino acids. In germline, CDR1 is LGHNA, CDR2 YSLEER. With V trimmed by 1 base and J by 2 bases, 4 bases remained unmatched. The CDR3 bases are TGCGCCAGCAGCCAAGGGAGCGGGGGGGCACAAGAGACCCAGTACTTC. This codes for CASSQGSGGAQETQYF.

The rearrangement links TRBV5-1 to TRBJ2-3, with 9 nucleotides matching TRBD2. Germline V gene data show CDR1 as SGHRS and CDR2 as YFSETQ. The CDR3 consists of 18 residues. The junction had 16 bases not matched to a gene; V was cut back by 4 bases and J by 4 bases. The CDR3 nucleotides are TGCGCCAGCAGCCTGGCAGGTAGCGGGGGTAGGCTGGCAGATACGCAGTATTTT. Protein product: CASSLAGSGGRLADTQYF.

The V gene is TRBV7-3, the J gene TRBJ1-5; 7 bases agree with TRBD1. CDR1 and CDR2 from the germline V gene are SGHTA and FQGTGA. The CDR3 is 17 amino acids. The trim removed 5 bases at V and 4 bases at J, leaving 14 bases unmatched. The CDR3 reads CASSHDSGTALNQPQHF. The DNA for the CDR3 is TGTGCCAGCAGCCATGATTCCGGGACAGCCTTGAATCAGCCCCAGCATTTT.

This clone showed up just a few times. The gene calls are TRBV29-1 and TRBJ1-3; no clear D. V lost 7 bases to trimming and J lost 7 bases, with 11 bases between them. Germline lookup yields CDR1 SQVTM and CDR2 ANQGSEA. The CDR3 is 11 amino acids. CDR3 nucleotide sequence: TGCAGCGGCCGGATGGGCAACACCATATATTTT. It translates to CSGRMGNTIYF.

The chain combines TRBV7-2 with TRBJ1-6, with a possible D match to TRBD1 (6 bases). Germline CDR1 is SGHTA and CDR2 is FQGNSA. V lost 3 bases to trimming and J lost 6 bases, with 12 bases between them. This CDR3 spans 15 amino acids. CDR3 region: CASSLGGGTNSPLHF. The CDR3, as DNA: TGTGCCAGCAGCTTGGGAGGGGGTACTAATTCACCCCTCCACTTT.

The chain has TRBV28 and TRBJ1-2; 7 nucleotides align to TRBD1. J was trimmed by 7 bases and V by 9 bases; bases with no gene match: 5. The CDR3 contains 11 residues. CDR1 is MDHEN, CDR2 SYDVKM, per germline. CDR3 in amino acids: CASEGAIGYTF. CDR3 nucleotide sequence: TGTGCCAGTGAGGGGGCGATTGGCTACACCTTC.

The rearrangement links TRBV7-9 to TRBJ2-3, with a tentative D call TRBD1 (5 bases). The CDR3 contains 14 residues. From germline, CDR1 is SEHNR and CDR2 FQNEAQ (reference sequence). With 3 bases removed from V and 0 bases from J, the gap between germline ends came to 7 bases. The CDR3 DNA reads as TGTGCCAGCAGCTTGGACAAGAGCACAGATACGCAGTATTTT. It specifies CASSLDKSTDTQYF. Full variable domain (missing parts from reference TRBV7-9 and TRBJ2-3): DTGVSQNPRHKITKRGQNVTFRCDPISEHNRLYWYRQTLGQGPEFLTYFQNEAQLEKSRLLSDRFSAERPKGSFSTLEIQRTEQGDSAMYLCASSLDKSTDTQYFGPGTRLTVL.

The V gene is TRBV5-4, the J gene TRBJ1-2, with 7 positions matching TRBD1. The CDR3 spans 13 residues. In germline, CDR1 is SGHNT, CDR2 YYREEE (reference sequence). V was clipped by 4 bases and J by 8 bases; unmatched bases: 8. The DNA for the CDR3 is TGTGCCAGCAGCCTCGGGACAGAGGGGGGCTACACCTTC. It specifies CASSLGTEGGYTF.

The chain carries TRBV6-5 and TRBJ1-1; 9 bases match TRBD1. Germline CDR1 reads MNHEY; CDR2 reads SVGAGI. V trimming: 5 bases; J trimming: 4 bases; junction bases outside the gene matches: 5. This CDR3 has 14 amino acids. The CDR3 DNA is TGTGCCAGCAGTCAACAGGGGGCGAGCACTGAAGCTTTCTTT. Protein sequence: CASSQQGASTEAFF.

The chain couples TRBV11-3 to TRBJ1-1; no clear D. The germline CDR1 and CDR2 sequences are SGHNT and YENEEA. The CDR3 length is 16 residues. With 2 bases removed from V and 4 bases from J, the gap between germline ends came to 17 bases. CDR3 DNA sequence: TGTGCCAGCAGCTTAAATCGGACGGGGTTTGGCACTGAAGCTTTCTTT. Translation: CASSLNRTGFGTEAFF.

The chain joins TRBV6-1 to TRBJ2-7, with 13 bases identical to TRBD2. This CDR3 is 15 amino acids long. Germline CDR1 MNHNS, CDR2 SASEGT. The junction had 4 bases not matched to a gene; V was cut back by 7 bases and J by 1 base. For the CDR3, the DNA is TGTGCCAGCATACTAGCGGGAGGGGGGTCCTACGAGCAGTACTTC. It specifies CASILAGGGSYEQYF.

The V and J genes are TRBV7-2 and TRBJ1-1, with D maybe TRBD1 (5 bases). The CDR3 runs 15 residues. CDR1 is SGHTA and CDR2 is FQGNSA in the germline V gene. V was shortened by 0 bases and J by 4 bases, with 12 bases between the two germline ends. CDR3 DNA sequence: TGTGCCAGCAGCTTAGCGGGTGGGGGGGGCACTGAAGCTTTCTTT. Translating it yields CASSLAGGGGTEAFF.

This sequence joins TRBV13 and TRBJ2-5; 7 bases map to TRBD1. The V gene's germline CDR1 is PRHDT and CDR2 FYEKMQ (reference sequence). CDR3 length: 14 amino acids. J was trimmed by 2 bases and V by 0 bases; bases with no gene match: 0. This chain's CDR3 is CASSLGDRQETQYF. CDR3 bases: TGTGCCAGCAGCTTAGGGGACAGGCAAGAGACCCAGTACTTC. The full variable domain, in which reference TRBV13 and TRBJ2-5 provide the parts outside the CDR3, is AAGVIQSPRHLIKEKRETATLKCYPIPRHDTVYWYQQGPGQDPQFLISFYEKMQSDKGSIPDRFSAQQFSDYHSELNMSSLELGDSALYFCASSLGDRQETQYFGPGTRLLVL.

As to this clone: The junction and the germline gene differ at one end; a read error may be behind it. The V and J genes are TRBV23-1 and TRBJ2-7, with D perhaps matching TRBD2 (5 bases). TRBV23-1 is assigned to the ORF class and has an uncertain function. The CDR3 extends over 14 amino acids. This CDR3 reads CASSMEAGGYGQYF. CDR3 in DNA: TGCGCCAGCAGTATGGAGGCCGGAGGCTACGGGCAGTACTTC.

This clone occurred a few times. The chain has TRBV5-6 and TRBJ1-1; 8 bases fit TRBD1. This CDR3 is built from 14 residues. The J segment lost 7 bases and the V segment lost 0 bases, leaving 5 bases of the junction unmatched. Per germline, CDR1 SGHDT and CDR2 YYEEEE. CDR3 nucleotide sequence: TGTGCCAGCAGCTTGGGACAGGGGACGAGTGAAGCTTTCTTT. It codes for CASSLGQGTSEAFF.

This chain links TRBV14 with TRBJ2-7; D not certain. V lost 2 bases and J lost 6, with 8 bases in between. This CDR3 has 12 residues. CDR1 SGHDN and CDR2 FVKESK come from the germline V gene. The CDR3 loop is CASSQSSGEQYF. The CDR3 DNA reads as TGTGCCAGCAGCCAAAGCTCGGGCGAGCAGTACTTC.